The clone carrying this T cell receptor (beta chain) came up a few times. TCRB transcripts that were expressed got sequenced, as all of the isolated RNA had been reverse transcribed. The table came from immunoSEQ multiplex PCR; TCRdb's copy has only in-frame clones and leaves some out. This table has hundreds of thousands of clones, 55% to 70% appearing once. These data are taken from a study of beta chain features in type 1 diabetes. Per donor, one heparinised blood draw averaged around 0.12 L. Trimming stripped 3 bases from V and 4 bases from J, with 13 bases between. The CDR3 contains 14 residues. Germline assignment: CDR1 GTSNPN and CDR2 SVGIG (reference sequence).

The TCR was taken from a man between 25 and 39 years old in good health. The V gene is TRBV30, the J gene TRBJ2-1; D possibly corresponds to TRBD2 (5 bases). Source material: naive CD4+ T cells from blood. DNA for the CDR3: TGTGCCTGGAGCTCCTTAGCGCAGTACAATGAGCAGTTCTTC. It codes for CAWSSLAQYNEQFF.